The clone carrying this T cell receptor (beta chain) appeared many times. This sample was included in a study of CD8 T cells in ankylosing spondylitis. TCRdb re-analysed the 5' RACE reads in MiXCR, keeping a single row per CDR3 protein. Of 240,000 or so distinct CDR3 sequences listed, over 8.5% are singletons. The CDR3 has 12 residues. Trimming stripped 5 bases from V and 6 bases from J, with 11 bases between. The sequencing sample was made of blood, either unsorted or a sorted T cell fraction (not recorded which). The rearrangement uses TRBV12-3 or TRBV12-4 and TRBJ2-7, with D possibly TRBD1 on 5 matching bases. The sequence was collected from a male donor with ankylosing spondylitis or in good health (not recorded which). The CDR3 DNA follows: TGTGCCAGCAGTCCTCAGGGATCCGAGCAGTACTTC. Encoded protein: CASSPQGSEQYF.